This TCR beta chain was sequenced during a study of T-cell memory formation after mild COVID-19. Study-level background: In these data, TCR clusters were largely donor specific. Study-wide points: Most CD4+ clones that shrank were in CM and EM, while CD8+ ones turned up in EMRA. A balance of CD4 and CD8 characterized clones contracting day 15 to 85, whereas later expanders leaned CD4+.

The germline gives CDR1 SQVTM, CDR2 ANQGSEA. The V end lost 6 bases, the J end lost 7 bases, and 16 bases lay between the germline ends. The CDR3 totals 13 residues. On this clonotype: Its antigen is not identified.

Constant-segment-primed 5'RACE gave TCR alpha and TCR beta cDNA libraries with sample barcodes and UMIs. TCRdb independently ran MiXCR on the 5' RACE reads; one entry per CDR3 protein. The sample has fewer than 250,000 distinct CDR3 sequences, about 11% seen once; the top ten hold less than 4%. The sample taken for sequencing was PBMCs or a T cell subset sorted from them (not recorded which). The receptor's source is a man between 18 and 29 years old who had mild COVID-19 (a few samples of this study predate the infection). Cell type and time point are not known. The rearrangement links TRBV29-1 to TRBJ1-5, with D perhaps TRBD1 (6 bases). CDR3 sequence reads: CSVTPGVGQPQHF. DNA for the CDR3: TGCAGCGTGACTCCAGGGGTCGGGCAGCCCCAGCATTTT.